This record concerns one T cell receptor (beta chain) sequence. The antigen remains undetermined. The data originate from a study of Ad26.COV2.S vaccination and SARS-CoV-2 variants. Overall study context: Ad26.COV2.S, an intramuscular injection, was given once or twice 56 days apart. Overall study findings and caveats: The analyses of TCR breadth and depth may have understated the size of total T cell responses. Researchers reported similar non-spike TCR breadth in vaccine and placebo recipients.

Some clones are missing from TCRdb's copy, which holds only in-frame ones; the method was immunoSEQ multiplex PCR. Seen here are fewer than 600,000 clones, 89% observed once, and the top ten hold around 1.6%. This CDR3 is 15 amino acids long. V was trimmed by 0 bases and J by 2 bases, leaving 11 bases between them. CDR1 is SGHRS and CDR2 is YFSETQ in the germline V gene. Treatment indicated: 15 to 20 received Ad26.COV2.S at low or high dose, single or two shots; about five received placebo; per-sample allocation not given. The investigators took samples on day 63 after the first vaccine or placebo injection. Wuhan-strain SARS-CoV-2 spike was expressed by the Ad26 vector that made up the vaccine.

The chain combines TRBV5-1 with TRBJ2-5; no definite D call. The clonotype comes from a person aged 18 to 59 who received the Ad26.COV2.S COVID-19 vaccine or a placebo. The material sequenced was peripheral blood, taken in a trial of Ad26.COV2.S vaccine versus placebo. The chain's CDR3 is CASSLGYGQQETQYF. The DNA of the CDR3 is TGCGCCAGCAGCTTGGGCTATGGGCAGCAAGAGACCCAGTACTTC. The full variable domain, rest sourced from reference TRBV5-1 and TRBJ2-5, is KAGVTQTPRYLIKTRGQQVTLSCSPISGHRSVSWYQQTPGQGLQFLFEYFSETQRNKGNFPGRFSGRQFSNSRSEMNVSTLELGDSALYLCASSLGYGQQETQYFGPGTRLLVL.